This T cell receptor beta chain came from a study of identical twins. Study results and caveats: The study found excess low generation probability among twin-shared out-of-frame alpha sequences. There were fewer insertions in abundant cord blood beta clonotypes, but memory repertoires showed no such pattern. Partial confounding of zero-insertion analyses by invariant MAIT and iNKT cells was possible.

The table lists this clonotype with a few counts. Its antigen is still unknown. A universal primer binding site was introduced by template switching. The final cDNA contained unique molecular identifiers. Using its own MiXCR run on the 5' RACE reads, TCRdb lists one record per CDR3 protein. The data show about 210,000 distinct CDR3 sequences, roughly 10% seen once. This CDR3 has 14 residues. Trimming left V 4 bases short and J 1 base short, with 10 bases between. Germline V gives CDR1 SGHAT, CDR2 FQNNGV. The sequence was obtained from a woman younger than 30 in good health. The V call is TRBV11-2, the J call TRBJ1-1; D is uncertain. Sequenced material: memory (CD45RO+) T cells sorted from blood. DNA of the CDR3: TGTGCCAGCAGCTATAATGTATGGAACACTGAAGCTTTCTTT. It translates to CASSYNVWNTEAFF. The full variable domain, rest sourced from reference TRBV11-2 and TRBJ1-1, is EAGVAQSPRYKIIEKRQSVAFWCNPISGHATLYWYQQILGQGPKLLIQFQNNGVVDDSQLPKDRFSAERLKGVDSTLKIQPAKLEDSAVYLCASSYNVWNTEAFFGQGTRLTVV.